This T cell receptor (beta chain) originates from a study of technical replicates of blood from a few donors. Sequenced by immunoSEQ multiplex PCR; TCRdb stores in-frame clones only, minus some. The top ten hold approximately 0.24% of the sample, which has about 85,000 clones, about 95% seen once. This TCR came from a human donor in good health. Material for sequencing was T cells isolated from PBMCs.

CDR3 region: CASGFPSSGETQYF. The DNA for the CDR3 is TGTGCCAGCGGCTTCCCTAGCAGCGGCGAGACCCAGTACTTC. This sequence joins TRBV27 and TRBJ2-5; possibly TRBD2 for D (5 bases). CDR1 and CDR2 from the germline V gene are MNHEY and SMNVEV (reference sequence). This CDR3 is built from 14 residues. Trimming took off 8 bases at V and 5 bases at J, with 18 bases between the two ends.